Each of the 28 T cell receptor beta chains below was sequenced from the same sample in a study of T cells in Graves' hyperthyroidism and ophthalmopathy. Amplification yielded TCR beta CDR3 regions, with RNA transcripts as the source. When the TCR CDR3 underwent first-round RT-PCR, the HTBI primer set was used. One entry per CDR3 protein results from TCRdb running MiXCR on the multiplex PCR reads. Among 450,000 to 500,000 distinct CDR3 sequences listed, around a fifth were seen once. Sequenced material: blood. The receptors come from a woman in her 70s with Graves' ophthalmopathy.

This clonotype was seen a few times. V and J are TRBV29-1 and TRBJ2-1; 7 bases are a match to TRBD2. CDR3 length: 15 amino acids. Trimming removed 4 bases from V and 0 bases from J; junction bases left unmatched: 6. The germline V gene has CDR1 SQVTM and CDR2 ANQGSEA. The CDR3 DNA follows: TGCAGCGTTGCCAGGCGGGGGAGCTCCTACAATGAGCAGTTCTTC. Translated: CSVARRGSSYNEQFF.

This rearrangement joins TRBV3-1 to TRBJ2-7; TRBD2 agrees at 11 bases. The CDR3 is made up of 15 amino acids. Trimming removed 5 bases from V and 7 bases from J; junction bases left unmatched: 10. The germline CDR1 and CDR2 sequences are LGHDT and YNNKEL (reference sequence). Here the CDR3 DNA reads TGTGCCAGCAGCTTTAGCGGGAGGGCCGTGGGAGAGCAGTACTTC. Translation: CASSFSGRAVGEQYF.

The J gene is TRBJ1-2, the V gene TRBV6-2 or TRBV6-3; D remains unclear. The CDR3 spans 14 residues. Germline CDR1 is MNHEY and CDR2 is SVGEGT. V gave up 4 bases and J gave up 8 bases, with 17 bases separating them. CDR3 protein: CASSSNADRRGYTF. The CDR3 DNA reads as TGTGCCAGCAGTTCGAACGCAGACCGAAGGGGCTACACCTTC.

This clonotype was seen a few times. This sequence joins TRBV11-2 and TRBJ2-3; D might be TRBD1 or TRBD2, each matching 5 bases. The CDR3 is 15 amino acids. The V gene lost 1 base and the J gene lost 5 bases, with 13 bases spanning the gap. Germline-derived CDR1 and CDR2 are SGHAT and FQNNGV. CDR3 sequence: CASSLGGSVVDTQYF. DNA for the CDR3: TGTGCCAGCAGCTTAGGGGGGAGCGTCGTAGATACGCAGTATTTT.

This clonotype was seen at least ten times. The chain couples TRBV27 to TRBJ2-5; D unresolved. Trimming removed 0 bases from V and 7 bases from J, with 9 bases in between. This CDR3 is built from 13 residues. Germline V gene data show CDR1 as MNHEY and CDR2 as SMNVEV (reference sequence). CDR3 sequence: CASSLSRLGTQYF. Here the CDR3 DNA reads TGTGCCAGCAGTTTATCTAGACTGGGGACCCAGTACTTC.

The sample holds a few counts of this clonotype. This sequence joins TRBV3-1 and TRBJ2-4; possible D gene TRBD1, 5 bases. The V and J ends lost 2 bases and 11 bases respectively, with 19 bases between them. Germline assignment: CDR1 LGHDT and CDR2 YNNKEL (reference sequence). The CDR3 consists of 15 residues. CDR3 nucleotide sequence: TGTGCCAGCAGCCAAAGAAGGCCAGGGTTTAACGTTCAGTACTTC. Protein sequence: CASSQRRPGFNVQYF.

This clonotype appeared a few times. This chain uses TRBV5-6 with TRBJ1-2; D not resolved. The germline gives CDR1 SGHDT, CDR2 YYEEEE. The CDR3 runs 14 residues. Trimming took off 3 bases at V and 4 bases at J, with 13 bases between the two ends. CDR3 protein: CASSSTEEGYGYTF. CDR3 nucleotides: TGTGCCAGCAGCTCAACAGAGGAGGGCTATGGCTACACCTTC.

As to this clonotype: Mismatch with germline at one junction end may stem from a read error. The V gene is TRBV3-1, the J gene TRBJ2-5, with D tentatively TRBD2 (5 bases). Germline CDR1 and CDR2: LGHDT and YNNKEL (reference sequence). The CDR3 totals 14 residues. DNA for the CDR3: TGTGCCAGCAGCCAGAGGGCCACTCGAGAGACCCAGCACTTC. This gives the protein CASSQRATRETQHF.

This clonotype has ten or more counts. V gene TRBV29-1 combines with J gene TRBJ2-7, with 9 nucleotides matching TRBD2. Unmatched junction bases numbered 14, after V lost 5 bases and J lost 3 bases. Germline CDR1 SQVTM, CDR2 ANQGSEA. CDR3 length: 16 amino acids. CDR3 DNA sequence: TGCAGCGTTTGTGAGGGCGGGGGGGGGAATGGCTACGAGCAGTACTTC. As protein: CSVCEGGGGNGYEQYF.

This sequence joins TRBV24-1 and TRBJ2-5; TRBD1 aligns across 9 bases. In germline, CDR1 is KGHDR, CDR2 SFDVKD. The CDR3 covers 17 residues. J was trimmed by 1 base and V by 5 bases; bases with no gene match: 10. The CDR3 region is CATSGPATGGGQETQYF. In DNA, the CDR3 is TGTGCCACCAGTGGTCCCGCGACAGGGGGAGGCCAAGAGACCCAGTACTTC.

As concerns this clonotype: A much more abundant neighbour one base away suggests this may be a read error. The chain employs TRBV12-3 or TRBV12-4 and TRBJ2-7; TRBD1 matches 7 bases. The CDR3 spans 13 residues. The DNA for the CDR3 is TGTACCAGCAGTCCAGGGGGTGCCTACGAGCAGTACTTC. This translates into CTSSPGGAYEQYF.

This clonotype was recorded a few times. V usage is TRBV30 and J usage is TRBJ2-7; TRBD2 is a possible D gene (6 bases). V lost 2 bases, J lost 4 bases, and 12 bases lay in between. The CDR3 is made up of 13 amino acids. CDR1 and CDR2 from the germline V gene are GTSNPN and SVGIG (reference sequence). The CDR3 bases are TGTGCCTGGAGTCAGCGGAGGGTGTACGAGCAGTACTTC. This sequence encodes CAWSQRRVYEQYF.

The CDR3 here is CASSPPGSEETQYF. Written as DNA, the CDR3 is TGTGCCAGTTCCCCACCAGGGTCCGAGGAGACCCAGTACTTC. The chain couples TRBV19 to TRBJ2-5; tentatively, D is TRBD1 (5 bases). Germline V gene data show CDR1 as LNHDA and CDR2 as SQIVND (reference sequence). The CDR3 runs 14 residues. Trimming removed 8 bases from V and 5 bases from J, with 18 bases in between.

The sample holds a few counts of this clonotype. The chain joins TRBV27 to TRBJ2-5; TRBD2 matches 7 bases. The CDR3 sequence is 14 residues long. J was trimmed by 2 bases and V by 5 bases; bases with no gene match: 5. Germline V CDR1 and CDR2: MNHEY, SMNVEV (reference sequence). CDR3 in amino acids: CASSHLAEQETQYF. The CDR3 bases are TGTGCCAGCAGTCATCTAGCGGAGCAAGAGACCCAGTACTTC.

The genes are TRBV20-1 and TRBJ2-3; 7 nucleotides line up with TRBD2. Germline-derived CDR1 and CDR2 are DFQATT and SNEGSKA (reference sequence). This CDR3 region has 14 residues. Trimming cost V 3 bases and J 3 bases; bases outside gene matches: 6. CDR3 loop: CSARVSSGTDTQYF. The CDR3 nucleotides are TGCAGTGCTAGGGTGTCTAGCGGAACAGATACGCAGTATTTT.

This chain connects TRBV27 to TRBJ1-2; 8 nucleotides match TRBD1. Germline V gene data show CDR1 as MNHEY and CDR2 as SMNVEV (reference sequence). After removal of 5 bases from V and 4 bases from J, the junction contained 15 bases not matched to a gene. The CDR3 runs 17 residues. The CDR3 region has the DNA TGTGCCAGCAGTCCCAGTTCGGGGGACAGGAGGATCTATGGCTACACCTTC. Translated: CASSPSSGDRRIYGYTF.

There are many counts of this clonotype. The chain recombines TRBV7-2 with TRBJ1-5; TRBD1 matches 7 bases. The CDR3 is made up of 15 amino acids. Germline V gene data show CDR1 as SGHTA and CDR2 as FQGNSA. Trimming removed 3 bases from V and 1 base from J; junction bases left unmatched: 3. The CDR3 sequence: CASSFDRASNQPQHF. The CDR3 DNA reads TGTGCCAGCAGCTTCGACAGGGCGAGCAATCAGCCCCAGCATTTT.

V usage is TRBV12-3 or TRBV12-4 and J usage is TRBJ2-1; D is ambiguous. The CDR3 has 13 amino acids. Trimming took 9 bases from V and 5 from J, leaving 14 bases between them. This CDR3 reads CASLGPYDNEQFF. The CDR3, as DNA: TGTGCCAGTCTGGGCCCCTATGACAATGAGCAGTTCTTC.

This sequence joins TRBV6-2 or TRBV6-3 and TRBJ1-1, with no clear D. The CDR3 totals 13 residues. The ends were cut back, 8 bases at V and 5 bases at J, with 15 bases in the middle. Germline V lookup: CDR1 MNHEY, CDR2 SVGEGT. Here the CDR3 DNA reads TGTGCCAGCCTATACTCCAGGAAGACTGAAGCTTTCTTT. Translation: CASLYSRKTEAFF.

This clonotype was detected only a few times. The chain joins TRBV18 to TRBJ1-1; D might be TRBD1 (5 bases). Germline CDR1 KGHSH, CDR2 LQKENI. V shed 4 bases and J shed 3 bases, with 9 bases lying between them. The length of the CDR3 is 13 residues. CDR3 sequence (DNA): TGTGCCAGCTCACAGGGGAGGGACACTGAAGCTTTCTTT. This encodes CASSQGRDTEAFF.

This clonotype was seen a few times. The chain joins TRBV27 to TRBJ2-2; 9 nucleotides agree with TRBD2. V lost 9 bases and J lost 5; bases outside the gene matches: 7. Germline-derived CDR1 and CDR2 are MNHEY and SMNVEV (reference sequence). CDR3 length equals 14 residues. The CDR3, as DNA: TGTGCCAGTCGAGCGGGAGGAACTACCGGGGAGCTGTTTTTT. The encoded protein is CASRAGGTTGELFF.

The chain joins TRBV20-1 to TRBJ1-2, with TRBD1 as a possible D gene (6 bases). This CDR3 has 12 amino acids. Germline lookup yields CDR1 DFQATT and CDR2 SNEGSKA (reference sequence). V was pared by 2 bases and J by 3 bases, with 7 bases between. Here the CDR3 DNA reads TGCAGTGCTAGATCAGGGGACTATGGCTACACCTTC. Translating it yields CSARSGDYGYTF.

This clonotype was detected only a few times. V is TRBV7-3 and J is TRBJ1-2; no clear D. Germline CDR1 SGHTA, CDR2 FQGTGA. V shed 3 bases and J shed 4 bases, with 9 bases lying between them. CDR3 length: 13 amino acids. This CDR3 is CASSFQGSYGYTF. CDR3 bases: TGTGCCAGCAGCTTTCAAGGGTCCTATGGCTACACCTTC.

This clonotype was observed many times. The chain is built from TRBV28 and TRBJ2-7; D gene unclear. Deletions cut 5 bases from V and 1 base from J, with 18 bases between. Germline values: CDR1 MDHEN, CDR2 SYDVKM. The length of the CDR3 is 16 residues. Here the CDR3 reads CASSPPGLLTSYEQYF. CDR3 sequence (DNA): TGTGCCAGCAGTCCCCCCGGGCTCCTCACTTCCTACGAGCAGTACTTC.

Only a few counts were recorded for this clonotype. The V gene is TRBV30, the J gene TRBJ1-1; 7 nucleotides align to TRBD1. The CDR3 has 15 residues. Germline V CDR1 and CDR2: GTSNPN, SVGIG (reference sequence). The trim removed 0 bases at V and 2 bases at J, leaving 6 bases unmatched. CDR3: CAWSVQGYTNTEAFF. The CDR3 bases are TGTGCCTGGAGTGTACAGGGGTATACAAACACTGAAGCTTTCTTT.

This clonotype was observed a handful of times. The chain carries TRBV20-1 and TRBJ2-7; TRBD2 aligns across 14 bases. The CDR3 totals 17 residues. With V trimmed by 6 bases and J by 2 bases, 12 bases remained unmatched. The germline V gene encodes CDR1 DFQATT and CDR2 SNEGSKA (reference sequence). CDR3 sequence reads: CSALSGTSGGITYEQYF. DNA for the CDR3: TGCAGTGCCCTATCCGGGACTAGCGGGGGAATAACCTACGAGCAGTACTTC.

This clonotype occurred a few times. This sequence joins TRBV5-6 and TRBJ1-2; no clear D. Germline lookup yields CDR1 SGHDT and CDR2 YYEEEE. The CDR3 has 13 residues. V shed 0 bases and J shed 2 bases, with 5 bases lying between them. The CDR3 DNA is TGTGCCAGCAGCTTGGAGATGAACTATGGCTACACCTTC. This codes for CASSLEMNYGYTF.

This clonotype showed up just a few times. The J gene is TRBJ2-5, the V gene TRBV4-2; the match to TRBD2 covers 7 bases. V shed 0 bases and J 5 bases; nucleotides not matched to a gene: 6. The CDR3 length is 15 residues. CDR1 and CDR2 (germline): LGHNA, YNFKEQ. CDR3 sequence reads: CASSQEMTSWETQYF. CDR3 DNA sequence: TGTGCCAGCAGCCAAGAGATGACTAGCTGGGAGACCCAGTACTTC.